This entry concerns a single TCR beta chain. Its antigen is not known. The sample originates from a study of cytomegalovirus exposure and HLA in healthy donors. Study-wide points: The authors later found most CMV-associated TCR beta chains appeared HLA-restricted. Trimming of TCR beta V- and J-genes showed a link, identified in a later analysis, to a missense DCLRE1C variant. Productive rates of about 90% or about 30% were seen for most TCR beta V segments in an earlier analysis.

The PCR ran on 60 Vbeta and 13 Jbeta primers. As processed by the authors: Later, 65 million to 90 million unique TCR beta chains were counted in an analysis, and roughly 10 million of them were shared. Repertoires were generated with immunoSEQ multiplex PCR, while TCRdb's copy carries only in-frame clones and drops some. V and J calls and clone size are copied from that table; D and trimming were computed from the DNA. The table shows around 100,000 clones, with about three quarters occurring only once. The CDR3 spans 12 residues. CDR1 and CDR2 (germline): SGHNT, YYREEE (reference sequence). V was cut by 5 bases and J by 3 bases, with 8 bases left in between.

The TCR comes from a male donor in good health and CMV-seropositive. The sample taken for sequencing was PBMCs. J is TRBJ1-1 and V is TRBV5-4; D is unresolved. The CDR3 loop is CASSTFDTEAFF. The CDR3 DNA sequence: TGTGCCAGCAGTACTTTCGACACTGAAGCTTTCTTT. Using reference TRBV5-4 and TRBJ1-1 for the parts outside the CDR3, the full variable domain is ETGVTQSPTHLIKTRGQQVTLRCSSQSGHNTVSWYQQALGQGPQFIFQYYREEENGRGNFPPRFSGLQFPNYSSELNVNALELDDSALYLCASSTFDTEAFFGQGTRLTVV.